These T cell receptor beta chains were read from a single sample in a study of metastatic and nonmetastatic thyroid tumors. TCRdb called clones again from the PCR reads with MiXCR. The table shows roughly 83,000 clones, with about 16% occurring only once. Sequenced: blood. Source of these receptors: a female donor with papillary thyroid cancer or a benign thyroid nodule (not recorded which). Some clones in this sample may be carry-over from other donors' samples. The CDR3 runs from the conserved cysteine through the conserved F or W. A D gene is named only where the DNA matches it firmly. Some rows mark clone size as missing; the rest say once, few, many or name a class of expanded clone.

d_gene: TRBD1
v_gene: TRBV19
abundance: many
j_gene: TRBJ1-5
CDR3aa: CASSIRAARTGGNQPQHF
CDR3nt: TGTGCCAGTAGTATAAGAGCTGCTAGGACAGGGGGCAATCAGCCCCAGCATTTT

d_gene: TRBD1
v_gene: TRBV5-1
abundance: many
j_gene: TRBJ1-2
CDR3aa: CASSLTGGEGYGYTF
CDR3nt: TGCGCCAGCAGCTTGACAGGGGGCGAGGGCTATGGCTACACCTTC

d_gene: .
v_gene: TRBV5-1
abundance: many
j_gene: TRBJ1-4
CDR3aa: CASSLSGFEKLFF
CDR3nt: TGCGCCAGCAGCCTCTCGGGTTTTGAAAAACTGTTTTTT

d_gene: TRBD1
v_gene: TRBV7-9
abundance: many
j_gene: TRBJ2-2
CDR3aa: CASSGGTAITGELFF
CDR3nt: TGTGCCAGCAGCGGTGGGACAGCTATCACCGGGGAGCTGTTTTTT

d_gene: .
v_gene: TRBV11-1
abundance: .
j_gene: TRBJ2-7
CDR3aa: CASSLTPHKRQGDYEQYF
CDR3nt: TGTGCCAGCAGCTTAACTCCCCACAAGCGCCAGGGTGACTACGAGCAGTACTTC

d_gene: .
v_gene: TRBV7-9
abundance: .
j_gene: TRBJ1-2
CDR3aa: CASSLAGGVPGYTF
CDR3nt: TGTGCCAGCAGCTTAGCAGGGGGTGTTCCTGGCTACACCTTC

d_gene: .
v_gene: TRBV19
abundance: many
j_gene: TRBJ2-6
CDR3aa: CASTLSGANVLTF
CDR3nt: TGTGCCAGTACCCTCTCTGGGGCCAACGTCCTGACTTTC

d_gene: .
v_gene: TRBV11-1
abundance: .
j_gene: TRBJ2-1
CDR3aa: CASSPAGLVAARNNEQFF
CDR3nt: TGTGCCAGCAGCCCGGCCGGGCTTGTGGCGGCCCGAAACAATGAGCAGTTCTTC

d_gene: .
v_gene: TRBV15
abundance: many
j_gene: TRBJ2-7
CDR3aa: CATSREIGGQYF
CDR3nt: TGTGCCACCAGCAGAGAAATTGGCGGGCAGTACTTC

d_gene: TRBD1
v_gene: TRBV6-1
abundance: many
j_gene: TRBJ1-2
CDR3aa: CASSEARQGPRWGYTF
CDR3nt: TGTGCCAGCAGTGAAGCCAGACAGGGGCCCCGTTGGGGCTACACCTTC

d_gene: .
v_gene: TRBV20-1
abundance: many
j_gene: TRBJ1-1
CDR3aa: CSANQNTEAFF
CDR3nt: TGCAGTGCTAATCAGAACACTGAAGCTTTCTTT

d_gene: .
v_gene: TRBV7-9
abundance: many
j_gene: TRBJ2-2
CDR3aa: CASSLSGPGELFF
CDR3nt: TGTGCCAGCAGCTTATCGGGGCCCGGGGAGCTGTTTTTT

d_gene: TRBD1
v_gene: TRBV2
abundance: many
j_gene: TRBJ1-1
CDR3aa: CASSEAGQGGHTEAFF
CDR3nt: TGTGCCAGCAGTGAAGCAGGACAGGGGGGCCACACTGAAGCTTTCTTT

d_gene: .
v_gene: TRBV19
abundance: many
j_gene: TRBJ2-6
CDR3aa: CASIAPSQGTGANVLTF
CDR3nt: TGTGCCAGTATCGCCCCGTCTCAGGGGACCGGGGCCAACGTCCTGACTTTC

d_gene: .
v_gene: TRBV6-1
abundance: few
j_gene: TRBJ1-2
CDR3aa: CAGAGGAGVYTF
CDR3nt: TGTGCCGGCGCAGGCGGGGCAGGTGTCTACACCTTC

d_gene: .
v_gene: TRBV9
abundance: many
j_gene: TRBJ1-5
CDR3aa: CASSVGWGPAQPQHF
CDR3nt: TGTGCCAGCAGCGTAGGGTGGGGGCCAGCTCAGCCCCAGCATTTT

d_gene: .
v_gene: TRBV7-8
abundance: many
j_gene: TRBJ2-5
CDR3aa: CASSWDGRGETQYF
CDR3nt: TGTGCCAGCAGCTGGGACGGGAGAGGGGAGACCCAGTACTTC

d_gene: .
v_gene: TRBV6-1
abundance: many
j_gene: TRBJ1-5
CDR3aa: CASSDVDHQPQHF
CDR3nt: TGTGCCAGCAGTGATGTGGACCATCAGCCCCAGCATTTT

d_gene: TRBD2
v_gene: TRBV12-5
abundance: many
j_gene: TRBJ2-3
CDR3aa: CASGLVPLGLGPPLSTDTQYF
CDR3nt: TGTGCTAGTGGTTTGGTTCCCTTGGGACTAGGTCCCCCACTTAGCACAGATACGCAGTATTTT

d_gene: .
v_gene: TRBV18
abundance: .
j_gene: TRBJ2-7
CDR3aa: CASSPGQSYEQYF
CDR3nt: TGTGCCAGCTCACCAGGGCAGTCCTACGAGCAGTACTTC

d_gene: .
v_gene: TRBV2
abundance: many
j_gene: TRBJ2-5
CDR3aa: CAGRGGRRETQYF
CDR3nt: TGTGCCGGAAGGGGGGGAAGGAGGGAGACCCAGTACTTC

d_gene: .
v_gene: TRBV4-1
abundance: .
j_gene: TRBJ1-1
CDR3aa: CASSSRVNTEAFF
CDR3nt: TGCGCCAGCAGCTCCAGGGTGAACACTGAAGCTTTCTTT

d_gene: .
v_gene: TRBV20-1
abundance: many
j_gene: TRBJ2-3
CDR3aa: CSAGRDSRRGDTQYF
CDR3nt: TGCAGTGCTGGGCGGGACTCGCGACGCGGGGATACGCAGTATTTT

d_gene: .
v_gene: TRBV6-1
abundance: many
j_gene: TRBJ2-7
CDR3aa: CASSVGTRGSYEQYF
CDR3nt: TGTGCCAGCAGTGTGGGGACTCGGGGATCCTACGAGCAGTACTTC

d_gene: TRBD1
v_gene: TRBV5-4
abundance: .
j_gene: TRBJ2-1
CDR3aa: CASSLAAGTGDF
CDR3nt: TGTGCCAGCAGCTTGGCCGCCGGGACAGGGGACTTC

d_gene: TRBD1
v_gene: TRBV20-1
abundance: few
j_gene: TRBJ2-3
CDR3aa: CSALAPRGHTSTDTQYF
CDR3nt: TGCAGTGCTCTAGCCCCTAGGGGGCATACTAGCACAGATACGCAGTATTTT

d_gene: .
v_gene: TRBV12-3/TRBV12-4
abundance: many
j_gene: TRBJ1-1
CDR3aa: CASSRGTLNTEAFF
CDR3nt: TGTGCCAGCAGTCGGGGTACTTTGAACACTGAAGCTTTCTTT

d_gene: .
v_gene: TRBV2
abundance: many
j_gene: TRBJ1-4
CDR3aa: CASSHGREKLFF
CDR3nt: TGTGCCAGCAGCCACGGGAGAGAAAAACTGTTTTTT

d_gene: .
v_gene: TRBV28
abundance: many
j_gene: TRBJ2-1
CDR3aa: CASSLTGPSYNEQFF
CDR3nt: TGTGCCAGCAGCCTGACAGGACCATCCTACAATGAGCAGTTCTTC

d_gene: TRBD1
v_gene: TRBV19
abundance: many
j_gene: TRBJ1-6
CDR3aa: CASSASFRGDSPLHF
CDR3nt: TGTGCCAGTAGTGCTTCATTCAGGGGGGACTCACCCCTCCACTTT

d_gene: .
v_gene: TRBV5-6
abundance: .
j_gene: TRBJ2-3
CDR3aa: CASRGFGGTDTQYF
CDR3nt: TGTGCCAGCCGGGGGTTCGGAGGCACGGATACGCAGTATTTT

d_gene: .
v_gene: TRBV5-1
abundance: many
j_gene: TRBJ2-1
CDR3aa: CASSTGESSYNEQFF
CDR3nt: TGCGCCAGCAGTACCGGGGAAAGCTCCTACAATGAGCAGTTCTTC

d_gene: TRBD2
v_gene: TRBV3-1
abundance: many
j_gene: TRBJ2-3
CDR3aa: CASSQAPGLGLYF
CDR3nt: TGTGCCAGCAGCCAAGCCCCGGGACTAGGGCTATATTTT

d_gene: .
v_gene: TRBV28
abundance: .
j_gene: TRBJ1-6
CDR3aa: CASRPLVLLRVSYNSPLHF
CDR3nt: TGTGCCAGCAGGCCCCTGGTGCTCCTGAGAGTCTCCTATAATTCACCCCTCCACTTT

d_gene: .
v_gene: TRBV27
abundance: few
j_gene: TRBJ2-1
CDR3aa: CASSFRGRLTNNEQFF
CDR3nt: TGTGCCAGCAGCTTCCGGGGCCGGTTAACAAACAATGAGCAGTTCTTC

d_gene: TRBD2
v_gene: TRBV12-3/TRBV12-4
abundance: many
j_gene: TRBJ2-1
CDR3aa: CASSLGFGGSGGPDNEQFF
CDR3nt: TGTGCCAGCAGTTTGGGATTCGGGGGTAGCGGGGGGCCAGACAATGAGCAGTTCTTC

d_gene: TRBD1
v_gene: TRBV27
abundance: medium-sized
j_gene: TRBJ2-1
CDR3aa: CASSLGDSKGYNEQFF
CDR3nt: TGTGCCAGCAGTCTCGGGGACAGCAAAGGTTACAATGAGCAGTTCTTC

d_gene: .
v_gene: TRBV12-3/TRBV12-4
abundance: .
j_gene: TRBJ2-1
CDR3aa: CASSLAGGQPNEQFF
CDR3nt: TGTGCCAGCAGTTTAGCGGGAGGCCAACCCAATGAGCAGTTCTTC

d_gene: .
v_gene: TRBV20-1
abundance: .
j_gene: TRBJ2-1
CDR3aa: CSAKRRGSSYNEQFF
CDR3nt: TGCAGTGCTAAACGGAGGGGAAGCTCCTACAATGAGCAGTTCTTC

d_gene: TRBD1
v_gene: TRBV5-1
abundance: many
j_gene: TRBJ1-1
CDR3aa: CASSPTGQGALGTEAFF
CDR3nt: TGCGCCAGCAGCCCAACGGGACAGGGGGCGCTGGGAACTGAAGCTTTCTTT

d_gene: .
v_gene: TRBV2
abundance: many
j_gene: TRBJ1-2
CDR3aa: CASSDRANYGYTF
CDR3nt: TGTGCCAGCAGTGACAGAGCTAACTATGGCTACACCTTC

d_gene: .
v_gene: TRBV6-1
abundance: many
j_gene: TRBJ1-2
CDR3aa: CASRLDGYTF
CDR3nt: TGTGCCAGCCGCTTAGATGGCTACACCTTC

d_gene: .
v_gene: TRBV20-1
abundance: .
j_gene: TRBJ2-7
CDR3aa: CSARINSYEQYF
CDR3nt: TGCAGTGCTAGAATTAACAGCTACGAGCAGTACTTC

d_gene: .
v_gene: TRBV11-2
abundance: many
j_gene: TRBJ2-5
CDR3aa: CASSLEYRPQETQYF
CDR3nt: TGTGCCAGCAGCTTAGAATACAGGCCTCAAGAGACCCAGTACTTC

d_gene: TRBD2
v_gene: TRBV11-2
abundance: .
j_gene: TRBJ2-1
CDR3aa: CASSSTPLYSGSNEQFF
CDR3nt: TGTGCCAGCAGCTCGACCCCCCTGTATAGCGGGAGTAACGAGCAGTTCTTC

d_gene: .
v_gene: TRBV19
abundance: many
j_gene: TRBJ2-7
CDR3aa: CASRVQGGSYEQYF
CDR3nt: TGTGCCAGTAGGGTACAGGGCGGCTCCTACGAGCAGTACTTC